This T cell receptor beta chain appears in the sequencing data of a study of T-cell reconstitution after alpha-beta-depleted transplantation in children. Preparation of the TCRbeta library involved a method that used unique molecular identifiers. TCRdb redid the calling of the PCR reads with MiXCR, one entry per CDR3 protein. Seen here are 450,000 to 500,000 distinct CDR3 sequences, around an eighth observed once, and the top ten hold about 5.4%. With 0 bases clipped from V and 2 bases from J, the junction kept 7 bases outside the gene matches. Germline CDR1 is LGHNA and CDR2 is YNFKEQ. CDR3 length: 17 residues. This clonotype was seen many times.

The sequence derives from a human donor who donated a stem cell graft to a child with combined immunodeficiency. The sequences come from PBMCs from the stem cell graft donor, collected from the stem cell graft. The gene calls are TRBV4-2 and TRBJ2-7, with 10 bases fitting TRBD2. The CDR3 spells CASSQEGLAGATYEQYF. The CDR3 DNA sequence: TGTGCCAGCAGCCAAGAAGGGCTAGCGGGGGCCACCTACGAGCAGTACTTC.